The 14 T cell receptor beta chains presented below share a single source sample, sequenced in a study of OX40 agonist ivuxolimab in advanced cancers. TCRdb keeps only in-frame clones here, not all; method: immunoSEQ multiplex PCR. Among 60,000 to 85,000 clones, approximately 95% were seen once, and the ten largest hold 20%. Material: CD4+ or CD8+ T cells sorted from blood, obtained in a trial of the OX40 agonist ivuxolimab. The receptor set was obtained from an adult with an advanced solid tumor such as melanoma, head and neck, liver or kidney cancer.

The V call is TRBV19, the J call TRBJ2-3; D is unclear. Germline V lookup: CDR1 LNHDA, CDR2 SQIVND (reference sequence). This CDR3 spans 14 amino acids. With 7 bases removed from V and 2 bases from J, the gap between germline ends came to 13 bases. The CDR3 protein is CASTSEALTDTQYF. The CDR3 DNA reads TGTGCCAGTACCTCCGAGGCGCTCACAGATACGCAGTATTTT.

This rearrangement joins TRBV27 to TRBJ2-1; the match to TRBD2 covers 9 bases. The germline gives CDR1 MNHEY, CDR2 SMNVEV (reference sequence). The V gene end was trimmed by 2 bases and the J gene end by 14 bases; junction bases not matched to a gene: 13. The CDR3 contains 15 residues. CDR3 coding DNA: TGTGCCAGCAGTTTAGGGCCTAGCGGGAATCGTAGAGAGTTCTTC. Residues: CASSLGPSGNRREFF.

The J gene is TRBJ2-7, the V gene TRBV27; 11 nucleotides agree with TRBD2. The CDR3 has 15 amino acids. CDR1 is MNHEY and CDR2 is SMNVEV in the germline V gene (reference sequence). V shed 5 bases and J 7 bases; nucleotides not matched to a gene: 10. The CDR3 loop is CASSEKTSGEGEQYF. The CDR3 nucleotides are TGTGCCAGCAGTGAGAAGACTAGCGGGGAGGGGGAGCAGTACTTC.

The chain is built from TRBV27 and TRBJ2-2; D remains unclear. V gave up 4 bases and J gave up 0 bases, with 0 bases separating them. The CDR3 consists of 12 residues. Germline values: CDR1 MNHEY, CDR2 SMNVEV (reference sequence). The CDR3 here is CASSSNTGELFF. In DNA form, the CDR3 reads TGTGCCAGCAGTTCGAACACCGGGGAGCTGTTTTTT.

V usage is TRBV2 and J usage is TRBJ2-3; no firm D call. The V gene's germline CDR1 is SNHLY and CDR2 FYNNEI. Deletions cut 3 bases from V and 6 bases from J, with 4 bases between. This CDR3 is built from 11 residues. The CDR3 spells CASSEGDTQYF. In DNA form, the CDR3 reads TGTGCCAGCAGTGAGGGGGATACGCAGTATTTT.

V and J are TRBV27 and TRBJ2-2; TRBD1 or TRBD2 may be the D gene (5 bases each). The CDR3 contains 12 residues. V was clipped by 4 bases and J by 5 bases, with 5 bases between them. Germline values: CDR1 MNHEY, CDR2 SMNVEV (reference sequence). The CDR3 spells CASSWGTGELFF. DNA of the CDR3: TGTGCCAGCAGTTGGGGGACCGGGGAGCTGTTTTTT.

As DNA, the CDR3 is TGTGCCAGCAGCTTAGGGGGCCGGGGGAACACTGAAGCTTTCTTT. It translates to CASSLGGRGNTEAFF. V is TRBV11-2 and J is TRBJ1-1; possible D gene TRBD1, 5 bases. Deletions cut 1 base from V and 1 base from J, with 10 bases between. The germline V gene has CDR1 SGHAT and CDR2 FQNNGV. The length of the CDR3 is 15 residues. The variable domain in full, completed from reference TRBV11-2 and TRBJ1-1, reads EAGVAQSPRYKIIEKRQSVAFWCNPISGHATLYWYQQILGQGPKLLIQFQNNGVVDDSQLPKDRFSAERLKGVDSTLKIQPAKLEDSAVYLCASSLGGRGNTEAFFGQGTRLTVV.

CDR3 amino acids: CASSLGGTGGPNEKLFF. CDR3 sequence (DNA): TGTGCCAGCAGCTTGGGGGGAACGGGGGGGCCGAATGAAAAACTGTTTTTT. V and J are TRBV5-4 and TRBJ1-4; tentatively, D is TRBD1 (6 bases). Trimming shortened V by 0 bases and J by 5 bases, and 17 bases separated the two germline ends. This CDR3 spans 17 amino acids. Germline V CDR1 and CDR2: SGHNT, YYREEE (reference sequence).

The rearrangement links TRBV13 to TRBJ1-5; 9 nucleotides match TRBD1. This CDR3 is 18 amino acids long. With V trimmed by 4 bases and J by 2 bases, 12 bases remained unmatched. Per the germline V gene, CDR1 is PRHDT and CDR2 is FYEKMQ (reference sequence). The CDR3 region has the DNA TGTGCCAGCAGCTACACAGGGGGCAAGGATTTGGGCAATCAGCCCCAGCATTTT. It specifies CASSYTGGKDLGNQPQHF. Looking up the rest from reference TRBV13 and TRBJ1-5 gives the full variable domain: AAGVIQSPRHLIKEKRETATLKCYPIPRHDTVYWYQQGPGQDPQFLISFYEKMQSDKGSIPDRFSAQQFSDYHSELNMSSLELGDSALYFCASSYTGGKDLGNQPQHFGDGTRLSIL.

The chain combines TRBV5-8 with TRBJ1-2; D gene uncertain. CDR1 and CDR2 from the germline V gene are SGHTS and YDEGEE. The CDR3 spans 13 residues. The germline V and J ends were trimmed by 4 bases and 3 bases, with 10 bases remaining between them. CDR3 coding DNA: TGTGCCAGCAGCCGACGGGGAGACTATGGCTACACCTTC. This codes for CASSRRGDYGYTF.

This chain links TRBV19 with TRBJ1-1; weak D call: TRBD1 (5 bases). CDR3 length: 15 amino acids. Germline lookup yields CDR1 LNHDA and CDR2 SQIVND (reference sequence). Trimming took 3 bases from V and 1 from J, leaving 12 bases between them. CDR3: CASSMRGVWNTEAFF. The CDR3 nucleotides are TGTGCCAGTAGTATGCGGGGCGTATGGAACACTGAAGCTTTCTTT.

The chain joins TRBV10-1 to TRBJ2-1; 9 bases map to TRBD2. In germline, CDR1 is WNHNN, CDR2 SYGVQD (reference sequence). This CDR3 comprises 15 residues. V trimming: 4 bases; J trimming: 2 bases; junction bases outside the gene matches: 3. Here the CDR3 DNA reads TGCGCCAGCAGTGCCCTAGCGGGGACCTACAATGAGCAGTTCTTC. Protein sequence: CASSALAGTYNEQFF.

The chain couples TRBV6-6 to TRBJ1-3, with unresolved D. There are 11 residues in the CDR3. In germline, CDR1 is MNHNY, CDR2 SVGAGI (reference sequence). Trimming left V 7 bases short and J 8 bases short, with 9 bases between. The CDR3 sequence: CASTLGDTIYF. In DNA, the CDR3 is TGTGCCAGCACCCTCGGGGACACCATATATTTT.

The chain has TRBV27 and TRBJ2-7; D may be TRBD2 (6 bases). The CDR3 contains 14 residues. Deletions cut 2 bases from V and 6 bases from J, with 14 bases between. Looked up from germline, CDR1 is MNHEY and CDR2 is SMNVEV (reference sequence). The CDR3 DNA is TGTGCCAGCAGTTTAATCGGGGGACGGCTCGAGCAGTACTTC. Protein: CASSLIGGRLEQYF.